This T cell receptor beta chain was recorded in a study of early T cells in non-severe SARS-CoV-2 infection. This clonotype has more than one count but fewer than ten. This CDR3 is 14 amino acids long. Germline trimming cut 7 bases from V and 5 bases from J; bases unmatched to any gene: 11. The germline V gene has CDR1 SQVTM and CDR2 ANQGSEA. TCRdb re-analysed the 5' RACE reads in MiXCR, keeping a single row per CDR3 protein. This repertoire shows roughly 64,000 distinct CDR3 sequences, about 10% found once; its top ten account for less than 3.5%. This specimen consisted of whole blood, obtained at baseline. This rearrangement joins TRBV29-1 to TRBJ2-5, with 9 nucleotides matching TRBD1. The TCR originated in an adult who was a healthcare worker with PCR-confirmed SARS-CoV-2 infection or an uninfected control (not recorded which). The chain's CDR3 is CSAARDRARETQYF. The CDR3 coding sequence is TGCAGCGCCGCCCGGGACAGGGCGAGGGAGACCCAGTACTTC.